The rows below give T cell receptor beta chains drawn from one sample of a study of T cells in Graves' hyperthyroidism and ophthalmopathy. TCRdb reanalysed the multiplex PCR reads using MiXCR and keeps one entry per CDR3 protein. Of 240,000 or so distinct CDR3 sequences listed, about 17% are singletons. The source material was blood. These receptor sequences come from a woman in her late teens or twenties with Graves' ophthalmopathy. The CDR3 runs from the conserved cysteine through the conserved F or W. A D gene is named only where the DNA matches it firmly. Clone size appears in some rows only: once, few, many, or a class for an expanded clone.

clone size	J gene	V gene	D gene	CDR3 protein	CDR3 DNA
many	TRBJ2-2	TRBV20-1	TRBD1	CSARDRLNTGELFF	TGCAGTGCCCGGGACAGGCTGAACACCGGGGAGCTGTTTTTT
many	TRBJ2-7	TRBV6-1	.	CASSPLVTPGEQYF	TGTGCCAGCAGTCCACTAGTCACTCCGGGGGAGCAGTACTTC
many	TRBJ2-1	TRBV11-2	.	CASSLGITGVSYNEQFF	TGTGCCAGCAGCTTAGGGATAACGGGGGTCTCCTACAATGAGCAGTTCTTC
many	TRBJ1-2	TRBV7-8	TRBD1	CASSFEKSGTDRNYGYTF	TGTGCCAGCAGCTTCGAAAAGTCAGGGACAGATCGAAACTATGGCTACACCTTC
many	TRBJ2-7	TRBV19	.	CASTSSGGHVHEQYF	TGTGCCAGTACCTCTTCCGGGGGGCACGTCCACGAGCAGTACTTC
many	TRBJ1-2	TRBV7-2	.	CASSLEDSEGYGYTF	TGTGCCAGCAGCTTAGAAGACAGCGAGGGCTATGGCTACACCTTC
many	TRBJ2-1	TRBV11-1	TRBD2	CASSLPRLAYGEQFF	TGTGCCAGCAGTTTACCCCGACTAGCTTACGGAGAGCAGTTCTTC
few	TRBJ2-1	TRBV6-5	.	CASSYLLETALPFF	TGTGCCAGCAGTTACCTCCTCGAGACAGCTTTGCCGTTCTTC
many	TRBJ1-1	TRBV15	.	CATSPGENTEAFF	TGTGCCACCAGTCCGGGGGAGAACACTGAAGCTTTCTTT
.	TRBJ1-6	TRBV7-6	TRBD1	CASSSDRGEYSPLHF	TGTGCCAGCAGCTCGGACAGGGGGGAATATTCACCCCTCCACTTT
many	TRBJ2-7	TRBV20-1	TRBD2	CSARAGGYEQYF	TGCAGTGCCAGGGCCGGGGGGTACGAGCAGTACTTC
many	TRBJ2-5	TRBV20-1	TRBD2	CSALTGGPQETQYF	TGCAGTGCTCTCACGGGGGGGCCACAAGAGACCCAGTACTTC
many	TRBJ1-1	TRBV10-3	.	CASADLQDGTEAFF	TGTGCCTCCGCCGATTTGCAGGACGGCACTGAAGCTTTCTTT
many	TRBJ2-2	TRBV20-1	TRBD2	CSADPRLAGTGELFF	TGCAGTGCTGACCCCCGGCTAGCGGGCACCGGGGAGCTGTTTTTT
many	TRBJ2-3	TRBV6-2/TRBV6-3	TRBD1	CARSTSAPGQGTDTQYF	TGTGCCCGAAGCACCTCCGCCCCGGGACAGGGCACAGATACGCAGTATTTT
many	TRBJ1-1	TRBV3-1	TRBD1	CASSRDSQNTEAFF	TGTGCCAGCAGCCGGGACAGCCAGAACACTGAAGCTTTCTTT
once	TRBJ2-1	TRBV7-2	TRBD2	CASSRPFSGTSGGAYDEQFF	TGTGCCAGCAGCCGACCGTTCTCCGGGACTAGCGGGGGAGCCTATGATGAGCAGTTCTTC
many	TRBJ2-2	TRBV28	.	CATPRWDVPNTGELFF	TGTGCCACCCCACGATGGGATGTCCCGAACACCGGGGAGCTGTTTTTT
.	TRBJ2-7	TRBV28	TRBD1	CASRSPTGTGVHEQYF	TGTGCCAGCAGATCTCCCACCGGGACAGGGGTCCACGAGCAGTACTTC
many	TRBJ2-1	TRBV9	TRBD2	CASSEGLAGVSNEQFF	TGTGCCAGCAGCGAGGGACTAGCGGGAGTCTCGAATGAGCAGTTCTTC
.	TRBJ2-7	TRBV11-2	.	CASSLVQEPYEQYF	TGTGCCAGCAGCTTAGTACAGGAGCCCTACGAGCAGTACTTC
many	TRBJ1-1	TRBV20-1	.	CSAAYLDVYPEAFF	TGCAGTGCTGCCTACTTGGACGTCTATCCTGAAGCTTTCTTT
many	TRBJ1-4	TRBV28	.	CASSLGGENEKLFF	TGTGCCAGCAGTTTGGGGGGGGAAAACGAAAAACTGTTTTTT
many	TRBJ2-2	TRBV5-1	TRBD2	CASSPGLADTGELFF	TGCGCCAGCAGCCCGGGACTAGCGGACACCGGGGAGCTGTTTTTT
many	TRBJ2-5	TRBV12-3/TRBV12-4	TRBD1	CASSLKDRGSQETQYF	TGTGCCAGCAGTTTAAAAGACAGGGGTTCCCAAGAGACCCAGTACTTC
many	TRBJ2-1	TRBV6-2/TRBV6-3	.	CASSYTSGKPSYNEQFF	TGTGCCAGCAGTTACACCTCGGGGAAACCCTCCTACAATGAGCAGTTCTTC
many	TRBJ1-4	TRBV30	.	CAWSNSRHATNEKLFF	TGTGCCTGGAGTAATAGTCGGCATGCGACTAATGAAAAACTGTTTTTT